Listed here are 3 T cell receptor beta chains from one sample, sequenced in a study of blood T cells in healthy people across ages. Through a sample-barcoded 5' primer and a J-beta primer mix, a second PCR was run for roughly 6 to 12 cycles. TCRdb redid the calling of the 5' RACE reads with MiXCR, one entry per CDR3 protein. This sample has some 1.7 million distinct CDR3 sequences, with 28% found just once. Sequencing was performed on blood. The receptors were gathered from a woman aged 25 to 39 in good health.

There are many counts of this clonotype. CDR3 loop: CASNTPPYEQYF. The CDR3 nucleotides are TGTGCCAGCAATACTCCGCCCTACGAGCAGTACTTC. The V gene is TRBV6-6, the J gene TRBJ2-7, with no clear D. The germline V and J ends were trimmed by 7 bases and 2 bases, with 9 bases remaining between them. This CDR3 spans 12 amino acids. Germline assignment: CDR1 MNHNY and CDR2 SVGAGI (reference sequence).

Only a few counts were recorded for this clonotype. The chain recombines TRBV20-1 with TRBJ2-5; no reliable D call. CDR1 is DFQATT and CDR2 is SNEGSKA in the germline V gene (reference sequence). The CDR3 is made up of 13 amino acids. V was trimmed by 3 bases and J by 2 bases, leaving 10 bases between them. Here the CDR3 reads CSARHSPQETQYF. In DNA, the CDR3 is TGCAGTGCTAGGCACAGCCCGCAAGAGACCCAGTACTTC.

In DNA, the CDR3 is TGCAGCGGGGACACGGCGGCTGAAGCTTTCTTT. Its translation is CSGDTAAEAFF. The chain has TRBV29-1 and TRBJ1-1; D is possibly TRBD1 (6 bases). CDR3 length: 11 residues. The germline V and J ends were trimmed by 7 bases and 6 bases, with 12 bases remaining between them. Germline V gene sequence: CDR1 SQVTM, CDR2 ANQGSEA. The whole variable domain, remainder taken from reference TRBV29-1 and TRBJ1-1, is SAVISQKPSRDICQRGTSLTIQCQVDSQVTMMFWYRQQPGQSLTLIATANQGSEATYESGFVIDKFPISRPNLTFSTLTVSNMSPEDSSIYLCSGDTAAEAFFGQGTRLTVV.